The TCR beta chain described here comes from a study of Tregs in tolerant kidney transplant recipients. Germline CDR1 and CDR2: MGHDK and SYGVNS. The CDR3 totals 16 residues. J gave up 0 bases and V 8 bases, and 9 bases lay outside the gene matches. Regarding this clone: Its matching antigen is unknown.

Using immunoSEQ multiplex PCR, the repertoire was profiled, and TCRdb retains in-frame clones only, with some absent. The data hold around 70,000 clones, with roughly 90% observed a single time. Unstimulated regulatory T cells (CD4+CD25+CD127-), CD4+CD25- non-regulatory cells, CD4 and CD8 cells were FACS-sorted from thawed PBMCs. Study findings and constraints: This study did not directly address biological reproducibility. Validation in larger populations is needed because few patients were studied. Donor-specific Treg expansion exceeded global Treg expansion in tolerant patients, suggesting antigen drive.

Sample: CD8+ T cells from blood, taken before the transplant. The V and J genes are TRBV25-1 and TRBJ2-3, with 9 bases lining up with TRBD2. This receptor was identified in a human donor who received a combined kidney and bone marrow transplant. In DNA form, the CDR3 reads TGTGCCAGCGGGGAACCTAGCGGGGAAAGCACAGATACGCAGTATTTT. This encodes CASGEPSGESTDTQYF.